Detailed here is one T cell receptor (beta chain). All the patients suffered relapse after autologous stem cell transplantation, and brentuximab vedotin exposure differed. The CDR3 has 13 amino acids. Germline values: CDR1 SGHAT, CDR2 FQDESV (reference sequence). V was shortened by 5 bases and J by 7 bases, with 11 bases between the two germline ends. These data come from a study of PD-1 blockade in classical Hodgkin lymphoma. Profiling relied on immunoSEQ multiplex PCR, and the TCRdb table lists in-frame clones only, not all of them. In the table there are 80,000 to 100,000 clones, about four fifths of which are singletons.

The chain couples TRBV11-1 to TRBJ2-2; no clear D gene. Sequenced here: peripheral blood mononuclear cells (PBMCs), sampled before the second cycle of nivolumab. The TCR comes from a human donor with classical Hodgkin lymphoma. The CDR3 bases are TGTGCCAGCAGCCGACAAGTTGGCGGGGAGCTGTTTTTT. It yields the protein CASSRQVGGELFF.